This passage covers 24 T cell receptor beta chains from one sample sequenced in a study of CD8 T cells in Susac syndrome. With random hexamers, reverse transcription was performed on about 0.45 to 1 ug of RNA. TCRdb itself ran the immunoSEQ multiplex PCR reads through MiXCR, one entry per CDR3 protein. The sample lists around 140,000 distinct CDR3 sequences, 80% seen once, with approximately 0.51% in the top ten. Specimen: CD8+ T cells from PBMCs. The receptors here all came from a human donor with multiple sclerosis.

The V and J genes are TRBV6-2 or TRBV6-3 and TRBJ1-2; D is possibly TRBD1 (6 bases). CDR1 is MNHEY and CDR2 is SVGEGT in the germline V gene. CDR3 size: 14 residues. Trimming stripped 6 bases from V and 2 bases from J, with 13 bases between. The CDR3 protein is CASSQTGPNYGYTF. The CDR3 DNA follows: TGTGCCAGCAGCCAGACAGGCCCAAACTATGGCTACACCTTC.

The V call is TRBV5-1, the J call TRBJ2-3; 9 nucleotides match TRBD2. CDR1 is SGHRS and CDR2 is YFSETQ in the germline V gene. CDR3 length equals 16 residues. Trimming removed 0 bases from V and 2 bases from J; junction bases left unmatched: 4. Here the CDR3 reads CASSLGLADYTDTQYF. The CDR3, as DNA: TGCGCCAGCAGCTTGGGACTAGCGGACTACACAGATACGCAGTATTTT.

Remarks on this clonotype: One end of the junction varies from germline; a read error may be responsible. The chain's CDR3 is CAGSAETGTLWNEQFF. The CDR3, as DNA: TGTGCCGGCAGTGCAGAGACCGGTACTCTCTGGAATGAGCAGTTCTTC. The chain couples TRBV25-1 to TRBJ2-1; D remains unclear. Germline values: CDR1 MGHDK, CDR2 SYGVNS. The CDR3 is 16 amino acids.

The chain combines TRBV2 with TRBJ1-2; no firm D call. Germline CDR1 SNHLY, CDR2 FYNNEI. CDR3 length: 13 amino acids. V lost 3 bases, J lost 9 bases, and 14 bases lay in between. The CDR3 region has the DNA TGTGCCAGCAGTGATCCTCAGACGGTTAGCTACACCTTC. Protein sequence: CASSDPQTVSYTF.

The chain is built from TRBV27 and TRBJ2-7; TRBD1 might be the D (6 bases). There are 15 residues in the CDR3. The V end was cut by 7 bases, the J end by 4 bases, with 20 bases between. CDR1 is MNHEY and CDR2 is SMNVEV in the germline V gene (reference sequence). The CDR3 protein is CASTVRGHGPYEQYF. The CDR3 coding sequence is TGTGCCAGCACGGTCAGGGGCCATGGACCTTACGAGCAGTACTTC.

The chain is built from TRBV27 and TRBJ1-2; maybe TRBD1 (5 bases). The CDR3 contains 14 residues. Germline V gene data show CDR1 as MNHEY and CDR2 as SMNVEV (reference sequence). V was pared by 2 bases and J by 4 bases, with 11 bases between. The CDR3 protein is CASSLIGDPYGYTF. DNA for the CDR3: TGTGCCAGCAGTTTAATAGGGGACCCCTATGGCTACACCTTC.

CDR3 amino acids: CASSSPGGYGYTF. DNA of the CDR3: TGTGCCAGCAGCTCGCCTGGCGGCTATGGCTACACCTTC. This rearrangement joins TRBV9 to TRBJ1-2; D is ambiguous. The V and J ends lost 4 bases and 4 bases respectively, with 11 bases between them. The CDR3 totals 13 residues. CDR1 and CDR2 from the germline V gene are SGDLS and YYNGEE. The variable domain in full, with the rest retrieved from reference TRBV9 and TRBJ1-2, is DSGVTQTPKHLITATGQRVTLRCSPRSGDLSVYWYQQSLDQGLQFLIQYYNGEERAKGNILERFSAQQFPDLHSELNLSSLELGDSALYFCASSSPGGYGYTFGSGTRLTVV.

This chain links TRBV19 with TRBJ1-5, with unresolved D. V lost 7 bases, J lost 4 bases, and 11 bases lay in between. Germline V CDR1 and CDR2: LNHDA, SQIVND (reference sequence). The CDR3 has 13 residues. The chain's CDR3 is CASTWAANQPQHF. As DNA, the CDR3 is TGTGCCAGTACTTGGGCTGCTAATCAGCCCCAGCATTTT.

The CDR3 region is CASRTGTGVQPQHF. As DNA, the CDR3 is TGTGCCAGCCGTACCGGGACAGGGGTCCAGCCCCAGCATTTT. The V gene is TRBV27, the J gene TRBJ1-5, with 10 bases that match TRBD1. Per the germline V gene, CDR1 is MNHEY and CDR2 is SMNVEV (reference sequence). J was trimmed by 7 bases and V by 8 bases; bases with no gene match: 8. CDR3 length: 14 residues.

About this clonotype itself: One end of the junction is discordant with germline, which a read error may explain. This rearrangement joins TRBV9 to TRBJ1-1; 7 nucleotides match TRBD1. Germline V lookup: CDR1 SGDLS, CDR2 YYNGEE. The CDR3 is 15 residues long. This CDR3 reads CASSVRTGMNTEVFF. The DNA for the CDR3 is TGTGCCAGCAGCGTAAGGACAGGCATGAACACTGAAGTTTTCTTT. The variable domain in full, with the rest retrieved from reference TRBV9 and TRBJ1-1, is DSGVTQTPKHLITATGQRVTLRCSPRSGDLSVYWYQQSLDQGLQFLIQYYNGEERAKGNILERFSAQQFPDLHSELNLSSLELGDSALYFCASSVRTGMNTEVFFGQGTRLTVV.

This clonotype was observed a handful of times. The genes are TRBV13 and TRBJ1-2; D not resolved. Per germline, CDR1 PRHDT and CDR2 FYEKMQ (reference sequence). With 0 bases removed from V and 4 bases from J, the gap between germline ends came to 9 bases. The CDR3 is made up of 14 amino acids. The CDR3 nucleotides read TGTGCCAGCAGCTTAGGCGGGCAGGTCTATGGCTACACCTTC. As protein: CASSLGGQVYGYTF.

The CDR3 region has the DNA TGTGCCAGCAGCCAAGATTTGGGTCAGGGCGGTGAAAAACTGTTTTTT. Protein product: CASSQDLGQGGEKLFF. The chain is built from TRBV4-2 and TRBJ1-4; a weak D match, TRBD1 (5 bases). The germline V gene has CDR1 LGHNA and CDR2 YNFKEQ. This CDR3 contains 16 residues. The germline V and J ends were trimmed by 0 bases and 7 bases, with 15 bases remaining between them.

The chain is built from TRBV24-1 and TRBJ2-1; D is uncertain. The CDR3 loop spans 11 amino acids. V lost 6 bases and J 7 bases, leaving 6 bases between the germline ends. In germline, CDR1 is KGHDR, CDR2 SFDVKD. The CDR3 nucleotides are TGTGCCACCAGTTTCGGAAATGAGCAGTTCTTC. Its translation is CATSFGNEQFF.

The rearrangement links TRBV4-3 to TRBJ2-2, with D possibly TRBD2 on 5 matching bases. CDR3 length equals 15 residues. Germline CDR1 and CDR2: LGHNA and YSLEER. V lost 0 bases, J lost 8 bases, and 13 bases lay in between. CDR3 nucleotide sequence: TGCGCCAGCAGCCAAGAGCCTAGCCTATCTGGGGAGCTGTTTTTT. The encoded protein is CASSQEPSLSGELFF.

The J gene is TRBJ1-3, the V gene TRBV11-3; D perhaps matches TRBD1 (5 bases). The germline gives CDR1 SGHNT, CDR2 YENEEA. The CDR3 sequence is 17 residues long. Between the trimmed V and J ends, which lost 5 bases and 0 bases, there was a span of 17 bases. CDR3 region: CASSQGGWGYSGNTIYF. CDR3 coding DNA: TGTGCCAGCAGCCAGGGAGGCTGGGGCTACTCTGGAAACACCATATATTTT.

V gene TRBV19 combines with J gene TRBJ2-3; either TRBD1 or TRBD2 may fit D (5 bases each). CDR3 length: 14 residues. The germline V gene has CDR1 LNHDA and CDR2 SQIVND (reference sequence). V lost 6 bases to trimming and J lost 3 bases, with 13 bases between them. The CDR3 reads CASSPPEGTDTQYF. The CDR3 DNA reads TGTGCCAGTAGCCCCCCAGAGGGGACAGATACGCAGTATTTT.

The V gene is TRBV5-4, the J gene TRBJ2-1; no reliable D call. Trimming took 4 bases from V and 7 from J, leaving 6 bases between them. Germline V CDR1 and CDR2: SGHNT, YYREEE (reference sequence). This CDR3 is built from 11 residues. The CDR3 bases are TGTGCCAGCAGCGCGGCGAATGAGCAGTTCTTC. Protein sequence: CASSAANEQFF.

This sequence joins TRBV4-1 and TRBJ1-2; D not certain. Germline assignment: CDR1 MGHRA and CDR2 YSYEKL. The V gene lost 2 bases and the J gene lost 3 bases, with 16 bases spanning the gap. The CDR3 is made up of 16 amino acids. CDR3 nucleotide sequence: TGCGCCAGCAGCCAAACCAGCGGACGGACTTACTATGGCTACACCTTC. Protein product: CASSQTSGRTYYGYTF.

The chain uses TRBV19 and TRBJ1-1; D ambiguous. The CDR3 contains 14 residues. Germline V gene sequence: CDR1 LNHDA, CDR2 SQIVND (reference sequence). The V end was cut by 7 bases, the J end by 2 bases, with 14 bases between. The CDR3 sequence is CASKSGSLNTEAFF. The CDR3 nucleotides are TGTGCCAGTAAGTCGGGGTCTCTCAACACTGAAGCTTTCTTT.

The J gene is TRBJ1-4, the V gene TRBV6-5, with TRBD1 matching over 8 bases. The CDR3 extends over 14 amino acids. In germline, CDR1 is MNHEY, CDR2 SVGAGI. With 5 bases clipped from V and 6 bases from J, the junction kept 5 bases outside the gene matches. The CDR3 nucleotides read TGTGCCAGCAGTACGACAGGGGCGTATGAAAAACTGTTTTTT. It specifies CASSTTGAYEKLFF.

V usage is TRBV4-1 and J usage is TRBJ1-2; 9 nucleotides align to TRBD1. CDR3 length: 15 residues. The germline V gene has CDR1 MGHRA and CDR2 YSYEKL. After removal of 3 bases from V and 7 bases from J, the junction contained 9 bases not matched to a gene. This CDR3 reads CASSHPGQGLSGYTF. CDR3 DNA sequence: TGCGCCAGCAGCCACCCGGGACAGGGACTGAGTGGCTACACCTTC.

The chain is built from TRBV2 and TRBJ2-2; D call uncertain. The CDR3 consists of 13 residues. V gave up 3 bases and J gave up 3 bases, with 5 bases separating them. Germline V gene lookup returns CDR1 SNHLY and CDR2 FYNNEI. The CDR3 DNA sequence: TGTGCCAGCAGTGACATATACACCGGGGAGCTGTTTTTT. Protein: CASSDIYTGELFF. The whole variable domain, filled in from reference TRBV2 and TRBJ2-2, reads EPEVTQTPSHQVTQMGQEVILRCVPISNHLYFYWYRQILGQKVEFLVSFYNNEISEKSEIFDDQFSVERPDGSNFTLKIRSTKLEDSAMYFCASSDIYTGELFFGEGSRLTVL.

The rearrangement uses TRBV7-2 and TRBJ2-7, with D possibly TRBD1 on 7 matching bases. Per the germline V gene, CDR1 is SGHTA and CDR2 is FQGNSA. The CDR3 extends over 17 amino acids. The germline V and J ends were trimmed by 3 bases and 1 base, with 19 bases remaining between them. In nucleotides, the CDR3 is TGTGCCAGCAGCTTCGACTCGGGGCGGGACAGTTCCTACGAGCAGTACTTC. Translating it yields CASSFDSGRDSSYEQYF.

The chain links TRBV5-1 to TRBJ1-1, with D unclear. The germline V and J ends were trimmed by 7 bases and 3 bases, with 13 bases remaining between them. Germline assignment: CDR1 SGHRS and CDR2 YFSETQ. The CDR3 spans 13 residues. CDR3 protein: CASLRDSDTEAFF. In DNA, the CDR3 is TGCGCCAGCCTGAGGGATTCCGACACTGAAGCTTTCTTT.